A selection of T cell receptor beta chains follows, all from one sample in a study of blood T cell repertoires in COVID-19. The data were produced by immunoSEQ multiplex PCR, yet TCRdb's version contains in-frame clones alone and is incomplete. The sample shows some 76,000 clones, approximately 81% of them seen only once. Input material: peripheral blood. Receptors originate from a woman in her sixties with acute or convalescent COVID-19. The CDR3 runs from the conserved cysteine through the conserved F or W. D genes are given only for firm matches. Some rows have no size entry. The others give once, few or many, or a class for an expanded clone.

d_call clone_size j_call cdr3_length v_call cdr3_aa cdr3_nt
NA NA TRBJ2-1 15 TRBV5-1 CASSLAASRGNEQFF TGCGCCAGCAGCTTGGCGGCCTCTAGGGGGAATGAGCAGTTCTTC
TRBD1 NA TRBJ1-4 15 TRBV19 CASSARQGTNEKLFF TGTGCCAGTAGTGCCCGACAGGGGACAAATGAAAAACTGTTTTTT
NA NA TRBJ2-4 14 TRBV29-1 CSVGVIGGRNIQYF TGCAGCGTTGGAGTGATCGGAGGCAGAAACATTCAGTACTTC
TRBD1 NA TRBJ1-3 18 TRBV6-6 CASSRSPPGQGSGNTIYF TGTGCCAGCAGCCGATCGCCACCGGGACAGGGCTCTGGAAACACCATATATTTT
NA few TRBJ1-1 15 TRBV7-9 CASSLDVGLRGEAFF TGTGCCAGCAGCTTAGATGTAGGCCTAAGGGGTGAAGCTTTCTTT
TRBD1 NA TRBJ1-5 15 TRBV11-2 CASSQTTGVNQPQHF TGTGCCAGCAGCCAAACGACAGGGGTCAATCAGCCCCAGCATTTT
TRBD1 once TRBJ1-1 15 TRBV6-5 CASNRQGAGNTEAFF TGTGCCAGCAACCGACAGGGGGCTGGGAACACTGAAGCTTTCTTT
TRBD2 NA TRBJ2-3 17 TRBV7-2 CASSPRGSGATADTQYF TGTGCCAGCAGCCCTAGGGGTAGCGGGGCCACGGCTGATACGCAGTATTTT
TRBD2 NA TRBJ2-2 18 TRBV7-3 CASSSPGYGGAGTGELFF TGTGCCAGCAGCTCCCCCGGATACGGGGGGGCCGGCACCGGGGAGCTGTTTTTT
TRBD1 NA TRBJ2-5 17 TRBV5-1 CASSFLPGTAYQETQYF TGCGCCAGCAGTTTTCTCCCGGGGACAGCGTACCAAGAGACCCAGTACTTC
TRBD1 NA TRBJ1-4 14 TRBV6-5 CASRATGGNEKLFF TGTGCCAGCAGGGCGACAGGGGGGAATGAAAAACTGTTTTTT
TRBD1 NA TRBJ2-7 14 TRBV6-6 CASSYSDRGGEQYF TGTGCCAGCAGTTACTCAGACAGGGGGGGCGAGCAGTACTTC
NA NA TRBJ2-2 16 TRBV24-1 CATSDFGGRNTGELFF TGTGCCACCAGTGATTTCGGCGGGCGTAACACCGGGGAGCTGTTTTTT
NA NA TRBJ2-2 15 TRBV5-1 CASRPNGGDTGELFF TGCGCCAGCCGACCTAACGGAGGGGACACCGGGGAGCTGTTTTTT
NA NA TRBJ1-5 13 TRBV5-6 CASSLGDNQPQHF TGTGCCAGCAGTTTAGGGGATAATCAGCCCCAGCATTTT
TRBD1 NA TRBJ1-4 15 TRBV14 CASSLFRDSNEKLFF TGTGCCAGCAGCCTCTTCCGGGACAGTAATGAAAAACTGTTTTTT
TRBD2 once TRBJ2-2 13 TRBV9 CASRGLGIGELFF TGTGCCAGCAGGGGACTAGGGATAGGGGAGCTGTTTTTT
NA NA TRBJ1-5 13 TRBV4-1 CASSQERYQPQHF TGCGCCAGCAGCCAAGAGAGGTATCAGCCCCAGCATTTT
NA NA TRBJ2-5 18 TRBV7-3 CASSLEGHLAAYQETQYF TGTGCCAGCAGCTTAGAGGGGCATTTAGCGGCGTACCAAGAGACCCAGTACTTC
TRBD1 NA TRBJ1-5 12 TRBV7-8 CASSSDRVAQHF TGTGCCAGCAGCTCCGACAGGGTAGCCCAGCATTTT
NA NA TRBJ1-3 13 TRBV5-1 CASSLQGGNTIYF TGCGCCAGCAGTTTGCAGGGGGGAAACACCATATATTTT
NA once TRBJ1-3 16 TRBV5-1 CASSFGDRQSGNTIYF TGCGCCAGCAGCTTCGGAGACAGGCAGTCTGGAAACACCATATATTTT
NA many TRBJ2-7 14 TRBV9 CASSVDDRAYEQYF TGTGCCAGCAGCGTAGATGATCGAGCCTACGAGCAGTACTTC
NA NA TRBJ1-1 15 TRBV7-2 CASSLVGGGYTEAFF TGTGCCAGCAGCTTAGTGGGGGGGGGCTACACTGAAGCTTTCTTT
TRBD1 NA TRBJ1-5 15 TRBV6-5 CASSSFRQGDQPQHF TGTGCCAGCAGTAGTTTCCGACAGGGGGATCAGCCCCAGCATTTT
NA NA TRBJ2-2 17 TRBV4-2 CASSQDLTGPEHRGAVF TGTGCCAGCAGCCAAGATTTGACAGGACCAGAACACCGGGGAGCTGTTTTT
TRBD2 NA TRBJ2-5 15 TRBV5-1 CASSLLAGAGETQYF TGCGCCAGCAGCTTGCTAGCGGGGGCGGGGGAGACCCAGTACTTC
NA NA TRBJ1-1 14 TRBV5-8 CASSVYRSNTEAFF TGTGCCAGCAGCGTTTACAGGTCCAACACTGAAGCTTTCTTT
NA many TRBJ1-2 15 TRBV4-1 CASSQAVGGNYGYTF TGCGCCAGCAGCCAAGCCGTCGGGGGTAACTATGGCTACACCTTC